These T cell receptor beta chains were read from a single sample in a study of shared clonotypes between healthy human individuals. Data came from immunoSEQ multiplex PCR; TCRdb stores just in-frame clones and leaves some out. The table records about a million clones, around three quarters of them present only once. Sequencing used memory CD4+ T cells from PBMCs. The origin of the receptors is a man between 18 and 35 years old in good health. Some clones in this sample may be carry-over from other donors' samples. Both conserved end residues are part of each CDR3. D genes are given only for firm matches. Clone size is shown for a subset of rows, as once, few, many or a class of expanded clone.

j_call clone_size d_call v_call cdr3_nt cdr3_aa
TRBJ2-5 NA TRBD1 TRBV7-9 TGTGCCAGCAGCTTAACAGGGGAAGAGACCCAGTACTTC CASSLTGEETQYF
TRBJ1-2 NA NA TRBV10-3 TGTGCCATCAGTTCCCGAGTTGGATCAGGACCGAACTATGGCTACACCTTC CAISSRVGSGPNYGYTF
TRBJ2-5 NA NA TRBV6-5 TGTGCCAGCAGCCGGGCAAGGGTCTCTGAGACCCAGTACTTC CASSRARVSETQYF
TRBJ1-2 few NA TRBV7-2 TGTGCCAGCAGCTTAGTTGTCAGGGGAAACTATGGCTACACCTTC CASSLVVRGNYGYTF
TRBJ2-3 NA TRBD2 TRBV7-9 TGTGCCAGCAGCTTAGCGGCTGGAGCGGGAGGAGATACGCAGTATTTT CASSLAAGAGGDTQYF
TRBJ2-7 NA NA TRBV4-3 TGCGCCAGCAGCCAAGAATCTACCAAAAGCTCCTACGAGCAGTACTTC CASSQESTKSSYEQYF
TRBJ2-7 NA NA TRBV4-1 TGCGCCAGCAGCCAAGATTCGTCGGCGGGTCGCCGCTACGAGCAGTACTTC CASSQDSSAGRRYEQYF
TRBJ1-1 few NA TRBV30 TGTGCCTGGTCTAGCGGGGGGAAAACTGAAGCTTTCTTT CAWSSGGKTEAFF
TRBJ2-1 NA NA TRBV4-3 TGCGCCAGCAGCCCGAGCAGGGGCTACAATGAGCAGTTCTTC CASSPSRGYNEQFF
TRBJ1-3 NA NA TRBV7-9 TGTGCCAGCAGCTTAGGGACTGGAAACACCATATATTTT CASSLGTGNTIYF
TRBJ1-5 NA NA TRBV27 TGTGCCAGCAGTTTTGGGGGGCGGAATCAGCCCCAGCATTTT CASSFGGRNQPQHF
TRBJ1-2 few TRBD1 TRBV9 TGTGCCAGCAGCGTTACAGGGGATACACATGGCTACACCTTC CASSVTGDTHGYTF
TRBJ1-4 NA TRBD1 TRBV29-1 TGCAGCGTTGACCCGACAGGGATGAATGAAAAACTGTTTTTT CSVDPTGMNEKLFF
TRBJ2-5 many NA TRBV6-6 TGTGCCAGCAGTCCATCCCGCGTCCCCCAAGAGACCCAGTACTTC CASSPSRVPQETQYF
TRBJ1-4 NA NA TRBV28 TGTGCCAGCAGTTTCCCTCTGGGTGAGGGCTTGGGGGAAAAACTGTTTTTT CASSFPLGEGLGEKLFF
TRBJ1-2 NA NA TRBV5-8 TGTGCCAGCAGCTTGGGACAGTCTGACTATGGCTACACCTTC CASSLGQSDYGYTF
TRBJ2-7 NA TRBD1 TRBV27 TGTGCCAGCAGTTCCCCGGGGGGACAGGGATCCTACGAGCAGTACTTC CASSSPGGQGSYEQYF
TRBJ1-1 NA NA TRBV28 TGTGCCACCAAAGGGGGAACTGAAGCTTTCTTT CATKGGTEAFF
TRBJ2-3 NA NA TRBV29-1 TGCAGCGTTGACCCGGGGACAGATACGCAGTATTTT CSVDPGTDTQYF
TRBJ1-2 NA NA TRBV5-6 TGTGCCAGCAGCTTGGCCAGGATACCTCCTAACTATGGCTACACCTTC CASSLARIPPNYGYTF
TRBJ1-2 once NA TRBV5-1 TGTGCCAGCAGCCCCCGGGGGGGCAATGGCTACACCTTC CASSPRGGNGYTF
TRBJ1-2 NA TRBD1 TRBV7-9 TGTGCCAGCAGCCAAGGACAGGGGGTTGCTTATGGCTACACCTTC CASSQGQGVAYGYTF
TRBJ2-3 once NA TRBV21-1 TGTGCCAGCAGCATTTTACCGTTTAGGGACAGGAACCCTCGCACAGATACGCAGTATTTT CASSILPFRDRNPRTDTQYF
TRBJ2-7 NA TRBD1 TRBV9 TGTGCCAGCAGCGTGGCAGGGGGCCCATCCTACGAGCAGTACTTC CASSVAGGPSYEQYF
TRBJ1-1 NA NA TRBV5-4 TGTGCCAGCAGCGGGACGGACGGGCTTGAAGCTTTCTTT CASSGTDGLEAFF
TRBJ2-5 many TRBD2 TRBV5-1 TGCGCCAGCAGCTTCGGACTAGCGGGAGGAGAGACCCAGTACTTC CASSFGLAGGETQYF
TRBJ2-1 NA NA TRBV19 TGTGCCAGTAGTCCTGCCGCCAGCTACAATGAGCAGTTCTTC CASSPAASYNEQFF
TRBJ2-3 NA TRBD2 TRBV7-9 TGTGCCAGCAGCTTAGCGGGACTAGCGGACACAGATACGCAGTATTTT CASSLAGLADTDTQYF
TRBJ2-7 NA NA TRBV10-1 TGCGCCAGCTCTCGTAGCGGCCCCTACGAGCAGTACTTC CASSRSGPYEQYF
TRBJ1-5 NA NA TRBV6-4 TGTGCCAGCAGTGAGTGGGGCTCGGGTCAGCCCCAGCATTTT CASSEWGSGQPQHF
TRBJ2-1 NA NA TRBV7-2 TGTGCCAGCAGCTTAGCCTCGTCGCCAGGGGCCTACAATGAGCAGTTCTTC CASSLASSPGAYNEQFF
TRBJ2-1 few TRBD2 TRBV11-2 TGTGCCAGCAGCTTGACTAGCGGGAGTGTAAATGAGCAGTTCTTC CASSLTSGSVNEQFF
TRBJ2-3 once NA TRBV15 TGTGCCACCAGCATTGCGGGACACTACACAGATACGCAGTATTTT CATSIAGHYTDTQYF
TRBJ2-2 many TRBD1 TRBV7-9 TGTGCCAGCAGCTCAATACAGGGGCACCGGGAGCTGTTTTTT CASSSIQGHRELFF
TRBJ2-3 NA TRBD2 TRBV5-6 TGTGCCAGCAGCCGACTAGCGGATAGCACAGATACGCAGTATTTT CASSRLADSTDTQYF
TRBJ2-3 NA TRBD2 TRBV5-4 TGTGCCAGCACCCCGGCCAGCGGGACGGGGATAGATACGCAGTATTTT CASTPASGTGIDTQYF
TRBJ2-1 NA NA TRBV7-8 TGTGCCAGCAGCCCCCCGGGACGGCGGGATGAGCAGTTCTTC CASSPPGRRDEQFF
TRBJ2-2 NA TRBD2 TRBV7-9 TGTGCCAGCAGCCCCTTTGCGGGAGTAATCGGGGAGCTGTTTTTT CASSPFAGVIGELFF
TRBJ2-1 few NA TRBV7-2 TGTGCCAGCAGCCCTGGGGGGGGGCGTCGTGAGCAGTTCTTC CASSPGGGRREQFF
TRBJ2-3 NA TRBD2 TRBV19 TGTGCCAGTAGTAACCGAGCGGGAGGGGATAGCACAGATACGCAGTATTTT CASSNRAGGDSTDTQYF
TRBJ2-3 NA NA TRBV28 TGTGCCAGCAGGGCCCCATTCCCCAGTAGCACAGATACGCAGTATTTT CASRAPFPSSTDTQYF
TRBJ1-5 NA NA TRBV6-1 TGTGCCAGCAGTGAATGGACTTTCGGACAGCCCCAGCATTTT CASSEWTFGQPQHF
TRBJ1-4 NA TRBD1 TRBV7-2 TGTGCCAGCAGCTTAGTGGGGACAGGGCCCATGGGACTGTTTTTT CASSLVGTGPMGLFF
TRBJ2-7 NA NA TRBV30 TGTGCCTGGGGCTCCTACGAGCAGTACTTC CAWGSYEQYF
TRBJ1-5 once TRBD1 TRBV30 TGTGCCTGGAGTAAACAGGGGTCTCAGCCCCAGCATTTT CAWSKQGSQPQHF
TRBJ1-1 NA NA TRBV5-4 TGTGCCAGCAGGCTGGGACCAATCGCTGAAGCTTTCTTT CASRLGPIAEAFF
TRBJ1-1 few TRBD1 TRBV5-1 TGCGCCAGCAAAACAGGGGGAGGGAACACTGAAGCTTTCTTT CASKTGGGNTEAFF
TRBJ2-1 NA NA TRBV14 TGTGCCAGCAGCCAAGAAGGCAGGGCTGAGCAGTTCTTC CASSQEGRAEQFF
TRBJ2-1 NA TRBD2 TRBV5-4 TGTGCCAGCAGCTTAGGTCCTAGCGGGTACAATGAGCAGTTCTTC CASSLGPSGYNEQFF
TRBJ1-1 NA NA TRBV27 TGTGCCAGCAGACTACAGGAGAACACTGAAGCTTTCTTT CASRLQENTEAFF
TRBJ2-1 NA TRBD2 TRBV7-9 TGTGCCAGCAGCGTTGGGGCTAGCGGGAGCCAGGGTGAGCAGTTCTTC CASSVGASGSQGEQFF
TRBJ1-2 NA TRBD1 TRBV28 TGTGCCAGCACTCTTACCGGGACAGGGTTCGATGGCTACACCTTC CASTLTGTGFDGYTF
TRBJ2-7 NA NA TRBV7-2 TGTGCCAGCAGCTTAGGTGGGCCGGGTAGCTACGAGCAGTACTTC CASSLGGPGSYEQYF